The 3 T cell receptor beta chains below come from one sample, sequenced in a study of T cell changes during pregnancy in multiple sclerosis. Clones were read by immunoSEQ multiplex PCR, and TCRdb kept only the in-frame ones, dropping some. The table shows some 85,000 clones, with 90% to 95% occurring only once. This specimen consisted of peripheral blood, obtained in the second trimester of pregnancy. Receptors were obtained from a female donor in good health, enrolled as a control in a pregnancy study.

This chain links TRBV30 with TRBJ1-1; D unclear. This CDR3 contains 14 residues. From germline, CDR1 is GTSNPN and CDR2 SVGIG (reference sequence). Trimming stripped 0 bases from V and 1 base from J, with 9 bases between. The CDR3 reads CAWSVFLRNTEAFF. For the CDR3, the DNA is TGTGCCTGGAGTGTCTTTCTGAGGAACACTGAAGCTTTCTTT.

The CDR3 spells CASSEAAVNEKLFF. DNA for the CDR3: TGTGCCAGCAGTGAAGCGGCAGTTAATGAAAAACTGTTTTTT. The V gene is TRBV6-1, the J gene TRBJ1-4; D is ambiguous. Germline-derived CDR1 and CDR2 are MNHNS and SASEGT. The V gene lost 0 bases and the J gene lost 4 bases, with 6 bases spanning the gap. The CDR3 is 14 amino acids.

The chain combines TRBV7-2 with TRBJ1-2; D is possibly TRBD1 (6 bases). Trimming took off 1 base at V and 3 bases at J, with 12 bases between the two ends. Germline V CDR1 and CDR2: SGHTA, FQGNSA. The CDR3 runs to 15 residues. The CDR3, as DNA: TGTGCCAGCAGCTTAGGGGGGGGCGTCGACTATGGCTACACCTTC. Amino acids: CASSLGGGVDYGYTF.